This TCR beta chain emerged from a study of cytomegalovirus exposure and HLA in healthy donors. The CDR3 is 15 amino acids. V gave up 0 bases and J gave up 2 bases, with 8 bases separating them. Per the germline V gene, CDR1 is SGHNT and CDR2 is YENEEA. This clone has only one observation. PCR used 60 Vbeta primers and 13 Jbeta primers. Only in-frame clones appear in the TCRdb table, and some are missing; sequencing was by immunoSEQ multiplex PCR. The sample shows around 94,000 clones, more than 65% of them seen only once. The chain uses TRBV11-3 and TRBJ2-1; no clear D gene. The clonotype was recovered from a human donor in good health. Material for sequencing was PBMCs. The CDR3 sequence is CASSLESVTYNEQFF. CDR3 nucleotide sequence: TGTGCCAGCAGCTTAGAATCAGTAACCTACAATGAGCAGTTCTTC.